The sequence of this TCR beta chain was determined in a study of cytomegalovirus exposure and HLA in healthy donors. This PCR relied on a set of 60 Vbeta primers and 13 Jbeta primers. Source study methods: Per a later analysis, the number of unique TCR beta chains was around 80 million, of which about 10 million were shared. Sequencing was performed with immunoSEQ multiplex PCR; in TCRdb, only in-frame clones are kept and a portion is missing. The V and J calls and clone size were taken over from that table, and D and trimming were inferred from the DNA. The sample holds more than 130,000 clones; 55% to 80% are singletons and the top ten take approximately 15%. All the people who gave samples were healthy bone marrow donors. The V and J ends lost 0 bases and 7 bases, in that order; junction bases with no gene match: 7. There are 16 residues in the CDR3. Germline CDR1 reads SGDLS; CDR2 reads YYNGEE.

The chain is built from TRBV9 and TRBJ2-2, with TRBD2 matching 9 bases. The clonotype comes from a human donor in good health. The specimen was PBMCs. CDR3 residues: CASSVVSAGGVGELFF. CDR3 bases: TGTGCCAGCAGCGTAGTATCAGCGGGAGGTGTCGGGGAGCTGTTTTTT.